Presented here are 21 T cell receptor beta chains from one specimen sequenced in a study of cytomegalovirus exposure and HLA in healthy donors. The primer mix had 60 Vbeta and 13 Jbeta primers. TCRdb's copy holds only in-frame clones and misses some; the assay was immunoSEQ multiplex PCR. The repertoire holds 95,000 to 100,000 clones, with 76% as singletons. The sequenced sample was PBMCs. The receptors were sampled from a man aged 40-55 years in good health and CMV-seronegative.

Details on this clone: Mismatch with germline at one junction end may stem from a read error. The chain is built from TRBV7-9 and TRBJ2-5, with 8 bases identical to TRBD1. Germline CDR1 SEHNR, CDR2 FQNEAQ (reference sequence). This CDR3 has 14 residues. CDR3 bases: TGTTCCAGCAGCCCTCGGACAGGGTTAGAGACCCAGTACTTC. Translated, it gives CSSSPRTGLETQYF.

This clone turned up a few times. The V call is TRBV18, the J call TRBJ1-4; 9 positions match TRBD1. Per germline, CDR1 KGHSH and CDR2 LQKENI. The V segment lost 4 bases and the J segment 8 bases; nucleotides outside the gene matches: 5. The CDR3 contains 14 residues. The CDR3 sequence: CASSQQGAREKLFF. The CDR3 bases are TGTGCCAGCTCACAACAGGGGGCCCGCGAAAAACTGTTTTTT.

The gene calls are TRBV5-1 and TRBJ1-4, with 7 bases that match TRBD1. From germline, CDR1 is SGHRS and CDR2 YFSETQ. V lost 4 bases, J lost 3 bases, and 6 bases stayed unmatched. CDR3 length: 15 residues. The CDR3 bases are TGCGCCAGCAGCCTAGGACAGGACTCTAATGAAAAACTGTTTTTT. Translating it yields CASSLGQDSNEKLFF.

V usage is TRBV30 and J usage is TRBJ1-2; D remains unclear. Per the germline V gene, CDR1 is GTSNPN and CDR2 is SVGIG (reference sequence). V was pared by 6 bases and J by 4 bases, with 18 bases between. The CDR3 is 14 amino acids. In DNA form, the CDR3 reads TGTGCCTGCCAGCCAGAGGGTATAGGCTATGGCTACACCTTC. This gives the protein CACQPEGIGYGYTF.

A note on this clone: The limits of the CDR3 on the DNA are not certain, so only TCRdb's listed CDR3 is given. The chain joins TRBV19 to TRBJ1-2; the table's TRBD1 call for D was not verified on the DNA. From germline, CDR1 is LNHDA and CDR2 SQIVND (reference sequence). The CDR3 numbers 15 amino acids, ends counted. The CDR3 loop reads CASTSEGDSLYGYTF.

This clone was observed a single time. This sequence joins TRBV7-9 and TRBJ1-2, with 8 bases lining up with TRBD1. The germline V gene has CDR1 SEHNR and CDR2 FQNEAQ (reference sequence). The J segment lost 6 bases and the V segment lost 3 bases, leaving 9 bases of the junction unmatched. The CDR3 has 15 residues. The DNA of the CDR3 is TGTGCCAGCAGCTTGTTGGCCGGGACAGGTGATGGCTACACCTTC. Translation gives CASSLLAGTGDGYTF.

About this clone: An end of the junction does not agree with germline; a read error may underlie this. The chain recombines TRBV7-9 with TRBJ1-3, with D possibly TRBD1 on 6 matching bases. The V gene's germline CDR1 is SEHNR and CDR2 FQNEAQ (reference sequence). The CDR3 runs 14 residues. Here the CDR3 DNA reads TGTTCCAGCAGGACGGACAGCGAAGGAAACACCATATATTTT. Protein product: CSSRTDSEGNTIYF. Filled out from reference TRBV7-9 and TRBJ1-3, the complete variable domain reads DTGVSQNPRHKITKRGQNVTFRCDPISEHNRLYWYRQTLGQGPEFLTYFQNEAQLEKSRLLSDRFSAERPKGSFSTLEIQRTEQGDSAMYLCSSRTDSEGNTIYFGEGSWLTVV.

About this clone: Germline and junction disagree at one end, which may indicate a read error. The chain employs TRBV2 and TRBJ2-1; 12 nucleotides match TRBD2. Germline-derived CDR1 and CDR2 are SNHLY and FYNNEI. This CDR3 has 14 amino acids. The CDR3 DNA sequence: TGTGCCAGCACATTTACTAGCGGGGGGAATGGGCAGTTCTTC. Protein product: CASTFTSGGNGQFF.

This clone came up a few times. Written as DNA, the CDR3 is TGTGCCAGCAGCCAAGCGTGGGGAGCGGGGGGCAGCACAGATACGCAGTATTTT. Translating gives CASSQAWGAGGSTDTQYF. The rearrangement uses TRBV4-2 and TRBJ2-3; 9 nucleotides agree with TRBD2. Germline V gives CDR1 LGHNA, CDR2 YNFKEQ. With 1 base clipped from V and 0 bases from J, the junction kept 8 bases outside the gene matches. The CDR3 spans 18 residues.

This sequence joins TRBV7-2 and TRBJ2-3, with D possibly matching TRBD2 (7 bases). The V end lost 3 bases, the J end lost 5 bases, and 12 bases lay between the germline ends. The CDR3 is made up of 14 amino acids. Per germline, CDR1 SGHTA and CDR2 FQGNSA. As DNA, the CDR3 is TGTGCCAGCAGCTTCAGGAGGGGGGGAGATACGCAGTATTTT. Protein: CASSFRRGGDTQYF. Full variable domain (outside the CDR3, taken from reference TRBV7-2 and TRBJ2-3): GAGVSQSPSNKVTEKGKDVELRCDPISGHTALYWYRQSLGQGLEFLIYFQGNSAPDKSGLPSDRFSAERTGGSVSTLTIQRTQQEDSAVYLCASSFRRGGDTQYFGPGTRLTVL.

The rearrangement links TRBV5-1 to TRBJ2-3; no clear D gene. CDR1 SGHRS and CDR2 YFSETQ come from the germline V gene. The V end was cut by 5 bases, the J end by 3 bases, with 13 bases between. The CDR3 spans 14 residues. CDR3 nucleotide sequence: TGCGCCAGCAGTCCGACTTACTTTACAGATACGCAGTATTTT. The encoded protein is CASSPTYFTDTQYF.

This rearrangement joins TRBV7-9 to TRBJ2-7; TRBD1 might be the D (6 bases). Looked up from germline, CDR1 is SEHNR and CDR2 is FQNEAQ (reference sequence). The CDR3 contains 15 residues. V was trimmed by 5 bases and J by 1 base, leaving 15 bases between them. CDR3 coding DNA: TGTGCCAGCAGCGGCGGCCCGGACAGTTCCTACGAGCAGTACTTC. Translating gives CASSGGPDSSYEQYF.

The chain uses TRBV28 and TRBJ2-1; possibly TRBD2 for D (5 bases). The germline CDR1 and CDR2 sequences are MDHEN and SYDVKM. V gave up 4 bases and J gave up 5 bases, with 9 bases separating them. The CDR3 length is 13 residues. In nucleotides, the CDR3 is TGTGCCAGCAGTTACGGGGAAAACAATGAGCAGTTCTTC. This gives the protein CASSYGENNEQFF.

The J gene is TRBJ1-1, the V gene TRBV7-8, with 8 bases lining up with TRBD1. The CDR3 length is 14 residues. V shed 4 bases and J 1 base; nucleotides not matched to a gene: 2. Germline V gene data show CDR1 as SGHVS and CDR2 as FQNEAQ. The CDR3 is CASSSGTGNTEAFF. CDR3 in DNA: TGTGCCAGCAGCTCGGGGACAGGGAACACTGAAGCTTTCTTT. Looking up the rest from reference TRBV7-8 and TRBJ1-1 gives the full variable domain: GAGVSQSPRYKVAKRGQDVALRCDPISGHVSLFWYQQALGQGPEFLTYFQNEAQLDKSGLPSDRFFAERPEGSVSTLKIQRTQQEDSAVYLCASSSGTGNTEAFFGQGTRLTVV.

The chain couples TRBV6-1 to TRBJ1-2; 9 bases agree with TRBD1. This CDR3 is 14 amino acids long. With V trimmed by 1 base and J by 10 bases, 7 bases remained unmatched. Germline CDR1 is MNHNS and CDR2 is SASEGT. This chain's CDR3 is CASSEDGTGLVYTF. The CDR3 region has the DNA TGTGCCAGCAGTGAAGACGGGACAGGGTTGGTCTACACCTTC.

The V and J genes are TRBV30 and TRBJ2-5; 9 bases match TRBD2. Germline CDR1 is GTSNPN and CDR2 is SVGIG (reference sequence). Losses at the gene ends were 0 bases for V and 1 base for J; bases not matched to a gene: 6. The CDR3 covers 16 residues. The CDR3 is CAWSVLLAGPQETQYF. The DNA of the CDR3 is TGTGCCTGGAGTGTATTGCTAGCGGGGCCCCAAGAGACCCAGTACTTC.

The V gene is TRBV7-8, the J gene TRBJ1-1, with D hard to call. The V end was cut by 1 base, the J end by 0 bases, with 9 bases between. The CDR3 runs 15 residues. Germline V gene data show CDR1 as SGHVS and CDR2 as FQNEAQ. CDR3 DNA sequence: TGTGCCAGCAGCTTAGTAGGAGGGATGAACACTGAAGCTTTCTTT. Translating it yields CASSLVGGMNTEAFF.

The chain couples TRBV7-8 to TRBJ1-2, with TRBD1 matching 7 bases. From germline, CDR1 is SGHVS and CDR2 FQNEAQ. The CDR3 runs 13 residues. V trimming: 3 bases; J trimming: 2 bases; junction bases outside the gene matches: 0. CDR3 region: CASSLGQNYGYTF. In DNA form, the CDR3 reads TGTGCCAGCAGCTTGGGACAGAACTATGGCTACACCTTC. Using reference TRBV7-8 and TRBJ1-2 for the parts outside the CDR3, the full variable domain is GAGVSQSPRYKVAKRGQDVALRCDPISGHVSLFWYQQALGQGPEFLTYFQNEAQLDKSGLPSDRFFAERPEGSVSTLKIQRTQQEDSAVYLCASSLGQNYGYTFGSGTRLTVV.

The chain uses TRBV27 and TRBJ2-6; no firm D call. The germline gives CDR1 MNHEY, CDR2 SMNVEV (reference sequence). With 0 bases removed from V and 0 bases from J, the gap between germline ends came to 6 bases. CDR3 length: 16 amino acids. CDR3 sequence (DNA): TGTGCCAGCAGTTTATCCGTCTACTCTGGGGCCAACGTCCTGACTTTC. It yields the protein CASSLSVYSGANVLTF.

V gene TRBV28 combines with J gene TRBJ1-2, with 10 bases that match TRBD1. V dropped 5 bases and J dropped 1; count of bases not matched to a gene: 7. The CDR3 contains 16 residues. CDR1 is MDHEN, CDR2 SYDVKM, per germline. CDR3 amino acids: CASSESGTGVNYGYTF. The DNA for the CDR3 is TGTGCCAGCAGTGAGTCCGGGACAGGGGTTAACTATGGCTACACCTTC.

This clone has only one observation. J is TRBJ1-3 and V is TRBV11-3; 9 nucleotides agree with TRBD1. CDR3 length: 14 residues. With 6 bases clipped from V and 3 bases from J, the junction kept 3 bases outside the gene matches. Germline V gene lookup returns CDR1 SGHNT and CDR2 YENEEA. This CDR3 is CASSTGGNGNTIYF. In DNA, the CDR3 is TGTGCCAGCAGTACAGGGGGCAATGGAAACACCATATATTTT. Variable domain in full (rest from reference TRBV11-3 and TRBJ1-3): EAGVVQSPRYKIIEKKQPVAFWCNPISGHNTLYWYLQNLGQGPELLIRYENEEAVDDSQLPKDRFSAERLKGVDSTLKIQPAELGDSAVYLCASSTGGNGNTIYFGEGSWLTVV.